This T cell receptor (beta chain) was obtained from a study of blood T cell repertoires in COVID-19. Looking at the study overall: The United States, Italy and Spain were the sources of the acute and convalescent COVID-19 samples. PBMCs, B-cell-depleted T cells, or T cells provided the cDNA or gDNA that made up the material.

This clone was recorded once. In the original workflow: From reference gene primer amplification, estimates of nucleated cell counts were derived. This table comes from immunoSEQ multiplex PCR, and its TCRdb copy is limited to in-frame clones, with some not included. Clonal size and the V and J genes are those of that table, whereas D and trimming came from the DNA. This sample has over 150,000 clones; around 87% occur once, and the top ten carry around 1%. Germline CDR1 LGHNA, CDR2 YNFKEQ. CDR3 length: 13 residues. V dropped 2 bases and J dropped 14 bases, with 16 bases sitting between them. V is TRBV4-2 and J is TRBJ2-1; TRBD1 might be the D (7 bases). Material for sequencing was peripheral blood. The source of this sequence is a woman aged 18-29 years who had recovered from COVID-19. The CDR3 loop reads CASSQQDRREEFF. In DNA form, the CDR3 reads TGTGCCAGCAGCCAACAGGACAGGCGGGAAGAGTTCTTC.